The clone carrying this T cell receptor (beta chain) was seen just once. Antigen specificity is unknown. This CDR3 spans 17 amino acids. V lost 0 bases, J lost 10 bases, and 23 bases lay in between. Germline CDR1 is SGHNT and CDR2 is YYREEE (reference sequence). The PCR employed 60 Vbeta primers together with 13 Jbeta primers. The assay was immunoSEQ multiplex PCR, and TCRdb's table has in-frame clones only and misses some. The data show about 150,000 clones, approximately 85% seen once. This specimen belongs to a study of cytomegalovirus exposure and HLA in healthy donors. At the level of the study: Drawn from HLA-typed donors, around 85 million unique TCRs were held in an early data release.

Regarding the study as a whole: A later analysis reportedly found that, within productive TCRs, an Asian-associated ancestry cluster had fewer N-insertions than the mean observed across the approximately 700 donors.

The chain is built from TRBV5-4 and TRBJ2-1, with a tentative D call TRBD2 (6 bases). The sequence was obtained from a woman aged 18-35 years in good health and CMV-seronegative. Sequenced: PBMCs. The CDR3 region has the DNA TGTGCCAGCAGCTTGGGGTTTAGGGCAGGGCGGGGAATGGAGCAGTTCTTC. Its translation: CASSLGFRAGRGMEQFF.